These 14 T cell receptor beta chains originate from one sample sequenced in a study of regulatory T cells in long-lasting Graves disease. As to time point: newly diagnosed GD, antithyroid drugs for less than 3 months. Following extraction of RNA from PBMCs, that RNA was used to make the TCR library. iRepertoire HTBI primers and Arm-PCR of CDR3 regions built TCR beta libraries. TCRdb reprocessed the multiplex PCR reads with MiXCR, giving one entry per CDR3 protein. The profile covers 350,000 to 400,000 distinct CDR3 sequences, with 15% to 19% appearing a single time and about a fifth taken by the ten largest. The material sequenced was peripheral blood mononuclear cells (PBMCs), taken at new diagnosis, from a patient treated with antithyroid drugs. The receptor set was obtained from a female donor with Graves disease.

This clonotype was detected many times. The V call is TRBV27, the J call TRBJ2-7; D possibly corresponds to TRBD2 (6 bases). Germline V gene data show CDR1 as MNHEY and CDR2 as SMNVEV (reference sequence). This CDR3 is 14 amino acids long. Trimming cost V 3 bases and J 3 bases, with 12 bases left between them. The CDR3 DNA reads as TGTGCCAGCAGTTTCAGTCGGGGAGGCTACGAGCAGTACTTC. It specifies CASSFSRGGYEQYF.

The chain couples TRBV3-1 to TRBJ2-3; D not resolved. Germline lookup yields CDR1 LGHDT and CDR2 YNNKEL (reference sequence). The V end lost 0 bases, the J end lost 1 base, and 8 bases lay between the germline ends. This CDR3 region has 15 residues. DNA of the CDR3: TGTGCCAGCAGCCAAGAAGTCCCTGGCACAGATACGCAGTATTTT. Encoded protein: CASSQEVPGTDTQYF.

This clonotype was picked up many times. The rearrangement uses TRBV28 and TRBJ2-1, with D possibly matching TRBD2 (5 bases). Trimming took off 7 bases at V and 9 bases at J, with 10 bases between the two ends. The CDR3 is made up of 11 amino acids. From germline, CDR1 is MDHEN and CDR2 SYDVKM. Here the CDR3 DNA reads TGTGCCAGCACCCTCCGGGGTGAGCAGTTCTTC. This sequence encodes CASTLRGEQFF.

This clonotype has at least ten counts. The rearrangement joins TRBV28 to TRBJ2-7, with TRBD2 identical over 9 bases. Germline-derived CDR1 and CDR2 are MDHEN and SYDVKM. Trimming removed 7 bases from V and 3 bases from J; junction bases left unmatched: 7. The length of the CDR3 is 14 residues. The CDR3 nucleotides are TGTGCCAGCACCTTGACTAGCGGATTCTACGAGCAGTACTTC. Translating it yields CASTLTSGFYEQYF.

This clonotype was recorded a few times. The CDR3 DNA reads TGCAGTGCTAGCGGCAGCCTATCTGGAAACACCATATATTTT. It translates to CSASGSLSGNTIYF. The genes are TRBV20-1 and TRBJ1-3, with D hard to call. The CDR3 contains 14 residues. Germline V lookup: CDR1 DFQATT, CDR2 SNEGSKA (reference sequence). The V and J ends lost 3 bases and 1 base respectively, with 10 bases between them.

This clonotype came up many times. CDR3 sequence reads: CASSSVPGQGTGANVLTF. DNA of the CDR3: TGTGCCAGCAGTTCCGTCCCGGGACAGGGAACTGGGGCCAACGTCCTGACTTTC. The gene calls are TRBV6-5 and TRBJ2-6; 9 nucleotides line up with TRBD1. Trimming cost V 4 bases and J 2 bases; bases outside gene matches: 9. The CDR3 contains 18 residues. Germline CDR1 reads MNHEY; CDR2 reads SVGAGI.

V gene TRBV9 combines with J gene TRBJ1-3; D not resolved. The V gene lost 5 bases and the J gene lost 4 bases, with 7 bases spanning the gap. Looked up from germline, CDR1 is SGDLS and CDR2 is YYNGEE. The CDR3 has 12 amino acids. The CDR3 sequence: CASSAKGNTIYF. CDR3 nucleotide sequence: TGTGCCAGCAGTGCCAAAGGAAACACCATATATTTT.

Only a few counts were recorded for this clonotype. The chain recombines TRBV12-3 or TRBV12-4 with TRBJ2-5, with 9 bases that match TRBD1. V shed 8 bases and J 5 bases; nucleotides not matched to a gene: 12. This CDR3 comprises 15 residues. In DNA form, the CDR3 reads TGTGCCAGCGGACTCCCGGGACAGGGATCGGAGACCCAGTACTTC. It encodes CASGLPGQGSETQYF.

The CDR3 region is CASSPSASYEQYF. The CDR3 DNA sequence: TGTGCCAGCAGTCCATCAGCCAGCTACGAGCAGTACTTC. The chain links TRBV12-3 or TRBV12-4 to TRBJ2-7; D remains unclear. There are 13 residues in the CDR3. The germline V and J ends were trimmed by 5 bases and 3 bases, with 11 bases remaining between them.

This clonotype was recorded at least ten times. CDR3 protein: CASRATSSDEQYF. DNA for the CDR3: TGTGCCAGCAGAGCGACTAGCAGCGACGAGCAGTACTTC. The gene calls are TRBV2 and TRBJ2-7; 7 nucleotides agree with TRBD2. The CDR3 runs 13 residues. V lost 6 bases to trimming and J lost 5 bases; unmatched junction nucleotides: 7. Looked up from germline, CDR1 is SNHLY and CDR2 is FYNNEI.

This clonotype was counted at least ten times. V usage is TRBV5-1 and J usage is TRBJ1-1; D remains unclear. V shed 1 base and J shed 3 bases, with 10 bases lying between them. This CDR3 is 14 amino acids long. The germline V gene has CDR1 SGHRS and CDR2 YFSETQ. The CDR3 region is CASSLLGTDTEAFF. In DNA, the CDR3 is TGCGCCAGCAGCTTGCTGGGTACGGACACTGAAGCTTTCTTT.

As for this clonotype: This may come from a read error, since a much larger clone is one base off. The rearrangement joins TRBV2 to TRBJ1-3, with 7 bases lining up with TRBD1. CDR1 is SNHLY, CDR2 FYNNEI, per germline. This CDR3 contains 16 residues. CDR3: CASSSQGPRSGNTMYF. In DNA form, the CDR3 reads TGTGCCAGCAGTTCACAGGGGCCGCGATCTGGAAACACCATGTATTTT.

This clonotype was observed many times. This chain connects TRBV27 to TRBJ1-1, with 10 bases fitting TRBD1. Germline assignment: CDR1 MNHEY and CDR2 SMNVEV (reference sequence). The CDR3 length is 16 residues. After removal of 5 bases from V and 0 bases from J, the junction contained 6 bases not matched to a gene. The CDR3 is CASSPTGGYMNTEAFF. The CDR3 DNA reads TGTGCCAGCAGTCCGACAGGGGGCTACATGAACACTGAAGCTTTCTTT.

This chain uses TRBV2 with TRBJ2-3; D is perhaps TRBD1 or TRBD2 (7 bases each). This CDR3 has 14 amino acids. CDR1 is SNHLY, CDR2 FYNNEI, per germline. V was trimmed by 11 bases and J by 0 bases, leaving 15 bases between them. CDR3 region: CADQRDSSTDTQYF. CDR3 DNA: TGTGCCGACCAGCGGGACAGCAGCACAGATACGCAGTATTTT.